The 10 T cell receptor beta chains below were found in one sample sequenced in a study of cytomegalovirus exposure and HLA in healthy donors. Amplification used 60 Vbeta primers and 13 Jbeta primers. Produced via immunoSEQ multiplex PCR; TCRdb's table is partial and in-frame only. This table has about 270,000 clones, 86% appearing once. Sequenced sample: PBMCs. These receptors originate from a man between 40 and 49 years old in good health and CMV-seropositive.

The gene calls are TRBV25-1 and TRBJ2-1; the D is unclear. Germline assignment: CDR1 MGHDK and CDR2 SYGVNS. V dropped 3 bases and J dropped 0 bases, with 9 bases sitting between them. The CDR3 length is 15 residues. CDR3 DNA sequence: TGTGCCAGCAGTGACGTAGCTTACTCCTACAATGAGCAGTTCTTC. Translating it yields CASSDVAYSYNEQFF.

The chain recombines TRBV19 with TRBJ1-5; D is unresolved. V was cut by 1 base and J by 11 bases, with 9 bases left in between. The CDR3 runs to 12 residues. From germline, CDR1 is LNHDA and CDR2 SQIVND (reference sequence). The CDR3 region has the DNA TGTGCCAGTAGTATAGTCAACAGTGCCCAGCATTTT. This codes for CASSIVNSAQHF.

The chain employs TRBV28 and TRBJ1-2, with 7 bases aligning to TRBD1. J lost 6 bases, V lost 8 bases, and 12 bases had no gene match. This CDR3 comprises 14 residues. Germline V lookup: CDR1 MDHEN, CDR2 SYDVKM. The CDR3, as DNA: TGTGCCAGCGCCCATGAACAGGGGTGGGATGGCTACACCTTC. As protein: CASAHEQGWDGYTF.

V gene TRBV9 combines with J gene TRBJ1-1; D gene ambiguous. CDR1 is SGDLS and CDR2 is YYNGEE in the germline V gene. V lost 0 bases and J lost 0, with 3 bases in between. The CDR3 spans 13 residues. DNA for the CDR3: TGTGCCAGCAGCGTAGTCATGAACACTGAAGCTTTCTTT. This sequence encodes CASSVVMNTEAFF.

This chain joins TRBV4-1 and TRBJ2-7, with 8 bases matching TRBD1. CDR1 and CDR2 from the germline V gene are MGHRA and YSYEKL. Trimming removed 3 bases from V and 7 bases from J; junction bases left unmatched: 5. This CDR3 has 13 residues. CDR3 sequence reads: CASSQDHRGEQYF. In DNA form, the CDR3 reads TGCGCCAGCAGCCAGGATCACAGGGGGGAGCAGTACTTC.

The chain couples TRBV18 to TRBJ2-1; TRBD1 might be the D (6 bases). This CDR3 spans 14 amino acids. CDR1 is KGHSH and CDR2 is LQKENI in the germline V gene. V dropped 3 bases and J dropped 4 bases, with 10 bases sitting between them. The CDR3 loop is CASSPQGGYNEQFF. The CDR3 DNA sequence: TGTGCCAGCTCACCCCAAGGGGGATACAATGAGCAGTTCTTC. Full variable domain (rest looked up from reference TRBV18 and TRBJ2-1): NAGVMQNPRHLVRRRGQEARLRCSPMKGHSHVYWYRQLPEEGLKFMVYLQKENIIDESGMPKERFSAEFPKEGPSILRIQQVVRGDSAAYFCASSPQGGYNEQFFGPGTRLTVL.

This chain joins TRBV6-1 and TRBJ2-5; the D gene is possibly TRBD2 (5 bases). The J call may be wrong; the DNA end is better matched by TRBJ2-7. The CDR3 has 15 amino acids. Germline V gene data show CDR1 as MNHNS and CDR2 as SASEGT. The CDR3 DNA is TGTGCCAGCACCGAAGGGTGGAGCGGTACCTACGAGCAGTACTTC. This codes for CASTEGWSGTYEQYF.

This clone was seen a handful of times. The rearrangement uses TRBV5-6 and TRBJ1-1, with D possibly matching TRBD1 (5 bases). From germline, CDR1 is SGHDT and CDR2 YYEEEE. V lost 0 bases and J 2 bases, leaving 11 bases between the germline ends. The CDR3 is 15 amino acids. The CDR3 nucleotides are TGTGCCAGCAGCTTGGTGCGGGGGGGTAACACTGAAGCTTTCTTT. It yields the protein CASSLVRGGNTEAFF.

V is TRBV27 and J is TRBJ1-4, with 8 bases that match TRBD1. The V gene end was trimmed by 4 bases and the J gene end by 11 bases; junction bases not matched to a gene: 3. The CDR3 totals 12 residues. The germline V gene encodes CDR1 MNHEY and CDR2 SMNVEV (reference sequence). The CDR3 loop reads CASSSDRDKLFF. CDR3 in DNA: TGTGCCAGCAGTTCGGACAGGGATAAACTGTTTTTT.

The genes are TRBV13 and TRBJ2-1; 8 bases align to TRBD2. CDR1 is PRHDT, CDR2 FYEKMQ, per germline (reference sequence). This CDR3 is built from 17 residues. V dropped 5 bases and J dropped 2; count of bases not matched to a gene: 11. Written as DNA, the CDR3 is TGTGCCAGCAGCCCCGGGGGACCGGGAGGGCCCTACAATGAGCAGTTCTTC. Amino acid sequence: CASSPGGPGGPYNEQFF.